These 3 T cell receptor beta chains came from one sample sequenced in a study of blood T cell repertoires in COVID-19 (TCRdb year 2020). The library relied on the immunoSEQ multiplex PCR assay. What TCRdb holds here is the immuneACCESS table cut down to in-frame rearrangements. Part of the clones is not present; checked against another copy, under half of the missing clones reflect an unresolved V gene, and the others are unexplained. The sample profile shows about 58,000 clones; 60% to 85% of them were found once. The ten largest clonotypes hold around 5% of the sample. Sequencing was carried out using peripheral blood. The receptors derive from a human donor in a cohort sampled during active COVID-19.

The chain joins TRBV28 to TRBJ1-2; D gene ambiguous. CDR1 is MDHEN, CDR2 SYDVKM, per germline. Trimming shortened V by 2 bases and J by 0 bases, and 4 bases separated the two germline ends. This CDR3 has 13 residues. CDR3 DNA: TGTGCCAGCAGTTTAGCGTCTAACTATGGCTACACCTTC. Encoded protein: CASSLASNYGYTF.

The chain is built from TRBV5-4 and TRBJ1-1; D may be TRBD1 (5 bases). The CDR3 runs 14 residues. V gave up 0 bases and J gave up 0 bases, with 6 bases separating them. Germline lookup yields CDR1 SGHNT and CDR2 YYREEE (reference sequence). The CDR3 sequence is CASSLGGVNTEAFF. In DNA form, the CDR3 reads TGTGCCAGCAGCTTGGGGGGGGTGAACACTGAAGCTTTCTTT.

The chain joins TRBV28 to TRBJ1-4; 11 bases agree with TRBD1. Germline CDR1 is MDHEN and CDR2 is SYDVKM. With 6 bases clipped from V and 4 bases from J, the junction kept 7 bases outside the gene matches. The CDR3 length is 16 residues. CDR3 region: CASSPTGQGDNEKLFF. In DNA form, the CDR3 reads TGTGCCAGCAGCCCGACGGGACAGGGGGATAATGAAAAACTGTTTTTT.